The rows below give T cell receptor beta chains drawn from one sample of a study of shared clonotypes between healthy human individuals. Some clones are missing from TCRdb's copy, which holds only in-frame ones; the method was immunoSEQ multiplex PCR. The sample lists 2 million to 2.5 million clones, about 95% occurring once. The sample was naive CD8+ T cells sorted from blood. Every receptor here comes from a man aged 18-30 years in good health. CDR3s include the opening cysteine and the closing phenylalanine or tryptophan. D genes are given only for firm matches.

14	TRBV9	.	CASSSDPEGGEQYF
17	TRBV9	.	CASSVGPGEGVNTEAFF
15	TRBV10-1	.	CASSESGEAYNEQFF
13	TRBV11-2	.	CASSPGHHYEQYF
15	TRBV5-4	TRBD1	CASRNPRQGENGYTF
14	TRBV10-1	.	CASSENGNTGELFF
14	TRBV4-2	TRBD1	CASSQGQGEETQYF
12	TRBV19	TRBD1	CASSIGTAYYTF
13	TRBV27	.	CASSLVWGNEQYF
17	TRBV27	.	CASSLSGASSYNSPLHF
14	TRBV13	.	CASADRGALYEQYF
15	TRBV6-5	TRBD2	CASSYDAGGDNEQFF
13	TRBV9	.	CASSAGGANVLTF
15	TRBV11-2	TRBD1	CASSLGPGGRYEQYF
14	TRBV5-4	TRBD2	CASRSWGGSYEQYF
13	TRBV15	.	CATSRDLAHEQYF
15	TRBV7-9	.	CASSHGPGDQETQYF
15	TRBV6-1	.	CASSEREYSNQPQHF
16	TRBV25-1	.	CASSESEVLSYNEQFF
12	TRBV10-2	.	CASSNGYTEAFF
14	TRBV6-5	TRBD2	CASSYLLAGETQYF
16	TRBV9	TRBD2	CASSGTSGRVFNEQFF
13	TRBV5-6	TRBD2	CASSFGGSDTQYF
14	TRBV28	.	CASSFQGSNQPQHF
17	TRBV6-1	TRBD2	CASSASPLAGDYNEQFF
18	TRBV6-1	.	CASSERAFQIPPRHEQFF
13	TRBV29-1	.	CSVESSVFGELFF
13	TRBV4-3	.	CASSLSTQETQYF
15	TRBV4-1	TRBD1	CASSQHQTGTIGYTF
13	TRBV6-5	.	CASRLRGNTEAFF
14	TRBV29-1	TRBD2	CSVEGLAGAETQYF